This T cell receptor (beta chain) was captured by sequencing in a study of T cell responses to AZD1222 COVID-19 vaccine. This CDR3 is built from 9 residues. Trimming cost V 8 bases and J 5 bases, with 3 bases left between them. The germline V gene has CDR1 SEHNR and CDR2 FQNEAQ (reference sequence). The protocol was immunoSEQ multiplex PCR, while the TCRdb copy is restricted to in-frame clones and leaves out a portion. The sample lists fewer than 150,000 clones; about four fifths were seen once. Study-wide results and caveats: Donors, mostly white British, included more females; clonal diversity was possibly underestimated.

On this clone: The antigen is not known.

The sequence was collected from an adult in good health. This sequence joins TRBV7-9 and TRBJ2-5; the D is unclear. The sequencing here drew on peripheral blood, taken on day 0 of AZD1222 vaccination. The CDR3 region has the DNA TGTGCCAGCGAGGAGACCCAGTACTTC. Translating gives CASEETQYF. The full variable domain, completed using reference TRBV7-9 and TRBJ2-5, is DTGVSQNPRHKITKRGQNVTFRCDPISEHNRLYWYRQTLGQGPEFLTYFQNEAQLEKSRLLSDRFSAERPKGSFSTLEIQRTEQGDSAMYLCASEETQYFGPGTRLLVL.